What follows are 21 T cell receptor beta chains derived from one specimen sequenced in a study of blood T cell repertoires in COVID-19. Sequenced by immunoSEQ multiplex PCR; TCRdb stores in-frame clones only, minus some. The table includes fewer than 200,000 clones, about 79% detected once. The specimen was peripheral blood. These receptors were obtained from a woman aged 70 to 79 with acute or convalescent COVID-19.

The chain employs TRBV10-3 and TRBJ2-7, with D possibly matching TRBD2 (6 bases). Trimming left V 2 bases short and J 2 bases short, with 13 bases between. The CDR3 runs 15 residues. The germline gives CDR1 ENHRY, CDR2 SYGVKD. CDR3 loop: CAISEGLASTYEQYF. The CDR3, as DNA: TGTGCCATCAGTGAGGGGCTAGCGAGCACCTACGAGCAGTACTTC.

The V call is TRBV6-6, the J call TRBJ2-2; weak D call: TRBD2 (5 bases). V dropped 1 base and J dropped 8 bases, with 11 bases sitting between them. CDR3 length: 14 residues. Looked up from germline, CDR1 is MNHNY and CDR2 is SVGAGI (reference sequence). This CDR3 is CASSYLEGSGELFF. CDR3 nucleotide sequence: TGTGCCAGCAGTTACTTAGAGGGTTCTGGGGAGCTGTTTTTT.

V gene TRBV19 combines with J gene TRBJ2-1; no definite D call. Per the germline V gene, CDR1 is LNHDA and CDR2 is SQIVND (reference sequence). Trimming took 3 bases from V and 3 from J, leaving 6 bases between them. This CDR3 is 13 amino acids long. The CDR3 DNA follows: TGTGCCAGTAGTATCGTTCGCTACAATGAGCAGTTCTTC. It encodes CASSIVRYNEQFF.

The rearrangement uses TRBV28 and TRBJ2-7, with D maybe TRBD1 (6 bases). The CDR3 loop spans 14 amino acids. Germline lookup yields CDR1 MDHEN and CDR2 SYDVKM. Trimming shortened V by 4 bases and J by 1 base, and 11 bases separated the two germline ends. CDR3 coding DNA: TGTGCCAGCAGTTACAGGGAAGGGTCCTACGAGCAGTACTTC. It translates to CASSYREGSYEQYF.

CDR3 sequence (DNA): TGTGCCAGCAGCTTAGGTGGGGCTGTTGGCGAGCAGTACTTC. It translates to CASSLGGAVGEQYF. The chain joins TRBV11-2 to TRBJ2-7, with a weak D call TRBD1 (5 bases). Germline lookup yields CDR1 SGHAT and CDR2 FQNNGV. The CDR3 consists of 14 residues. V lost 1 base and J lost 6, with 13 bases in between.

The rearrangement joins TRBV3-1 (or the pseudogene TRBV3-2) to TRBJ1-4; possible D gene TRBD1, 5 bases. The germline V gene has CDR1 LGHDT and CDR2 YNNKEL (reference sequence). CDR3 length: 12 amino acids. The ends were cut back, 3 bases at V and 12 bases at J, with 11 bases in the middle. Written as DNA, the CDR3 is TGTGCCAGCAGCCACCAGGGCTCAGAACTGTTTTTT. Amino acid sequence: CASSHQGSELFF.

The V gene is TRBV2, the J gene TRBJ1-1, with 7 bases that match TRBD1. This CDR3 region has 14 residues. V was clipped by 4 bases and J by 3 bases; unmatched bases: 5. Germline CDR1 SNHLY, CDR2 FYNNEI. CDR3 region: CASSVKGQDTEAFF. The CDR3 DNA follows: TGTGCCAGCAGTGTGAAAGGACAGGACACTGAAGCTTTCTTT.

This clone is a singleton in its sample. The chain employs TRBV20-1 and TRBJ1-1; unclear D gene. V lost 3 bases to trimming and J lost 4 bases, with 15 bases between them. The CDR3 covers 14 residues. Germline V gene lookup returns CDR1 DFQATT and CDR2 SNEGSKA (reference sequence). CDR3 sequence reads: CSASLGSEGTEAFF. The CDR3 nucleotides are TGCAGTGCTAGTCTGGGGAGCGAGGGCACTGAAGCTTTCTTT.

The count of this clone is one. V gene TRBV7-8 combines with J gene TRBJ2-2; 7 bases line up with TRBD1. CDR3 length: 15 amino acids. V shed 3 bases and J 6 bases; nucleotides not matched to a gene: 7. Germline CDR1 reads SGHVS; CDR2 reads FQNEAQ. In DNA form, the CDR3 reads TGTGCCAGCAGCTTTAAGGGGGCAAGAGCCGGGGAGCTGTTTTTT. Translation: CASSFKGARAGELFF.

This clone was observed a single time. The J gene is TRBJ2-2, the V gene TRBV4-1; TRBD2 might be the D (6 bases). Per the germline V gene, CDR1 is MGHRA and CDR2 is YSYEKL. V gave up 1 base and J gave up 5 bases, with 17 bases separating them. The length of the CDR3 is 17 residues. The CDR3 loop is CASSQVAPSEGTGELFF. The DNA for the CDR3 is TGCGCCAGCAGCCAAGTAGCGCCTAGCGAAGGAACCGGGGAGCTGTTTTTT.

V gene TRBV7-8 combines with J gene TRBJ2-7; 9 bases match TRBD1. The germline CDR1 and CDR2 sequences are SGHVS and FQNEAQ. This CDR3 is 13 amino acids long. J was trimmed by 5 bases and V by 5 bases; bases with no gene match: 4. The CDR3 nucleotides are TGTGCCAGCAGCGGACAGGGGAGAGACGAGCAGTACTTC. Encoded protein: CASSGQGRDEQYF.

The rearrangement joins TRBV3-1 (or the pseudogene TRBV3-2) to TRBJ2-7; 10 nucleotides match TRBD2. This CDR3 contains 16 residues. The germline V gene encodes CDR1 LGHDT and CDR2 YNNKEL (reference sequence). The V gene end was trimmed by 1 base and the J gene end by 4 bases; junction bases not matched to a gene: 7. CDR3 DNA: TGTGCCAGCAGCCAAGGGGTTAGCGGGAGGCTTTACGAGCAGTACTTC. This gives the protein CASSQGVSGRLYEQYF.

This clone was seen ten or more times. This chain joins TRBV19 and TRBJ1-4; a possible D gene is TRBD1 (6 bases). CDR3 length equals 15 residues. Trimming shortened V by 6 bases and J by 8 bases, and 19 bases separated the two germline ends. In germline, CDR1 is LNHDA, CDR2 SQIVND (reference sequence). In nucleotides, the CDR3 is TGTGCCAGTAGCCTGGGCGCCAGGGGTTTCGAAAAACTGTTTTTT. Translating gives CASSLGARGFEKLFF. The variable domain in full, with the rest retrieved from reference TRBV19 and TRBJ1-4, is DGGITQSPKYLFRKEGQNVTLSCEQNLNHDAMYWYRQDPGQGLRLIYYSQIVNDFQKGDIAEGYSVSREKKESFPLTVTSAQKNPTAFYLCASSLGARGFEKLFFGSGTQLSVL.

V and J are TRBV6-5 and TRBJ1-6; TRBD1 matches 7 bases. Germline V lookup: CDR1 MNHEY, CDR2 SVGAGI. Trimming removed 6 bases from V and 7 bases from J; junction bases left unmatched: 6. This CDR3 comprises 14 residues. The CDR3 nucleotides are TGTGCCAGCAGGCAAGGGGGCGCGAATTCACCCCTCCACTTT. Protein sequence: CASRQGGANSPLHF.

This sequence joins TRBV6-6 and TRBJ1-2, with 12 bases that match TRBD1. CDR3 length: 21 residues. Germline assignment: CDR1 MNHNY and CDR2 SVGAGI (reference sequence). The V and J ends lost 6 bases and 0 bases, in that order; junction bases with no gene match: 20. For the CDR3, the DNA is TGTGCCAGCAGCCCCGCCCGGGGACAGGGGGCCCGGGCCGGTACTAACTATGGCTACACCTTC. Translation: CASSPARGQGARAGTNYGYTF.

The CDR3 loop is CASSFGQSFFGNTIYF. CDR3 in DNA: TGTGCCAGCAGCTTCGGACAGAGTTTTTTTGGAAACACCATATATTTT. J is TRBJ1-3 and V is TRBV5-6; D is perhaps TRBD1 (6 bases). This CDR3 comprises 16 residues. CDR1 and CDR2 from the germline V gene are SGHDT and YYEEEE. The V end was cut by 2 bases, the J end by 3 bases, with 15 bases between.

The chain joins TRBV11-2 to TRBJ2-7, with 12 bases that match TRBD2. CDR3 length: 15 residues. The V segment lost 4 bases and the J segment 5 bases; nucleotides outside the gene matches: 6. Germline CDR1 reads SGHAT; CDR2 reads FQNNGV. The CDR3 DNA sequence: TGTGCCAGCAGCTCCCGGACTAGCGGGAATCACGAGCAGTACTTC. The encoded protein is CASSSRTSGNHEQYF.

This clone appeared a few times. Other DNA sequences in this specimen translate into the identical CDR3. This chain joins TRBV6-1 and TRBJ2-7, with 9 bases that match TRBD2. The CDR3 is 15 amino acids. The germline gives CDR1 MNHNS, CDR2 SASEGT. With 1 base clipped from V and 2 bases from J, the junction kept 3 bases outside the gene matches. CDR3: CASSEGGLAPYEQYF. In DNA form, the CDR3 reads TGTGCCAGCAGTGAAGGGGGACTAGCCCCCTACGAGCAGTACTTC.

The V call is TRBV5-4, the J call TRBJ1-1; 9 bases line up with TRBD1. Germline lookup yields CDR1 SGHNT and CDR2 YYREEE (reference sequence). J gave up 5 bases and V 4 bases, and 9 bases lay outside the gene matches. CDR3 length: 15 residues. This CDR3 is CASSTSQGARTEAFF. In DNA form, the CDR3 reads TGTGCCAGCAGCACCTCACAGGGGGCGCGGACTGAAGCTTTCTTT.

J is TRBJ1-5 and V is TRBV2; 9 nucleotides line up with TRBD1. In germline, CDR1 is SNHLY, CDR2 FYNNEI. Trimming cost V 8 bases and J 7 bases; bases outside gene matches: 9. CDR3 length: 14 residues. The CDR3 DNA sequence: TGTGCCAGCTCCGGACAGGGGATGCGGCAGCCCCAGCATTTT. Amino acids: CASSGQGMRQPQHF.

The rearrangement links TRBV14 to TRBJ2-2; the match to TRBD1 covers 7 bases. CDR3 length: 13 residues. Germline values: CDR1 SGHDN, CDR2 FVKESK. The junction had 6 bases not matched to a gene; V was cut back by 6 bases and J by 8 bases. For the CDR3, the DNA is TGTGCCAGCAGACGAGACAGGGTTGGGGAGCTGTTTTTT. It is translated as CASRRDRVGELFF.